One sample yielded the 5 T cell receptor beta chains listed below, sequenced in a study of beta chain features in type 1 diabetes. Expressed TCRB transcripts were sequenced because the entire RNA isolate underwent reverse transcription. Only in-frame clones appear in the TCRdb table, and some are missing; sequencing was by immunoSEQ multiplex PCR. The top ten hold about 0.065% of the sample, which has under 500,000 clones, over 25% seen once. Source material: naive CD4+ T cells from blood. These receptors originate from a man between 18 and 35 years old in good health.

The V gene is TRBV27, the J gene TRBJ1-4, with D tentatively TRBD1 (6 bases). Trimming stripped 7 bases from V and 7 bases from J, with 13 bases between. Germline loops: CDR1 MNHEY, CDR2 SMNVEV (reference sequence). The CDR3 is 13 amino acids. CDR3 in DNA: TGTGCCAGCACTTCCCCCAGGGGTGAAAAACTGTTTTTT. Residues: CASTSPRGEKLFF.

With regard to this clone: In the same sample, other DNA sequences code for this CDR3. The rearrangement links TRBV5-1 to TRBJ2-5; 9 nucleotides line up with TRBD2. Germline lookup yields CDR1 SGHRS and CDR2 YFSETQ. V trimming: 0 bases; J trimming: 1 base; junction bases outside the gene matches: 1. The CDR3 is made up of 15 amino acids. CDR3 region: CASSLVTSGQETQYF. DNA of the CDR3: TGCGCCAGCAGCTTGGTGACTAGCGGCCAAGAGACCCAGTACTTC.

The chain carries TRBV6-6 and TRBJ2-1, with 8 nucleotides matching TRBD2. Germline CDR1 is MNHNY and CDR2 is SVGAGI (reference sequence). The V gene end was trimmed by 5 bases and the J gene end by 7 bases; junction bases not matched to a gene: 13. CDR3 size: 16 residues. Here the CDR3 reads CASSRSQTGLVNEQFF. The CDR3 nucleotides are TGTGCCAGCAGTCGTAGCCAGACGGGACTAGTTAATGAGCAGTTCTTC.

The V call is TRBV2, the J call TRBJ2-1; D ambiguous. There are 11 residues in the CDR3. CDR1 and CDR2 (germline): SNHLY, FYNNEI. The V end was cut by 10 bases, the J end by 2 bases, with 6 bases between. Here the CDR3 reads CATSTYNEQFF. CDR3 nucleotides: TGTGCCACCTCGACCTACAATGAGCAGTTCTTC.

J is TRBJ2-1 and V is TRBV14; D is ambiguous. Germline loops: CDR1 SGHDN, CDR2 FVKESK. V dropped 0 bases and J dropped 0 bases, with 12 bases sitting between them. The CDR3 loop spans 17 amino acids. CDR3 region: CASSQDLARSSYNEQFF. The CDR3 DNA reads TGTGCCAGCAGCCAAGATTTGGCGCGGAGCTCCTACAATGAGCAGTTCTTC.